Shown below are 23 T cell receptor beta chains from a single sample sequenced in a study of T cell repertoires in cytomegalovirus infection. TCRdb analysed the reads with MiXCR anew, one entry per CDR3 protein. The repertoire includes about 570,000 distinct CDR3 sequences, over 35% of them detected once, and 48% sits in the top ten. Their antigens remain unidentified. The sequencing used cultured PBMCs, collected from culture after CMV antigen stimulation. These TCRs come from a human donor in good health (CMV status not recorded). Some clones in this sample may be carry-over from other donors' samples.

The chain joins TRBV11-2 to TRBJ2-7, with D tentatively TRBD1 (6 bases). Germline loops: CDR1 SGHAT, CDR2 FQNNGV. The ends were cut back, 5 bases at V and 3 bases at J, with 20 bases in the middle. This CDR3 comprises 16 residues. CDR3 nucleotide sequence: TGTGCCAGCAGCCCTCATCCTCAGAAGGGACACTACGAGCAGTACTTC. As protein: CASSPHPQKGHYEQYF. The variable domain in full, completed from reference TRBV11-2 and TRBJ2-7, reads EAGVAQSPRYKIIEKRQSVAFWCNPISGHATLYWYQQILGQGPKLLIQFQNNGVVDDSQLPKDRFSAERLKGVDSTLKIQPAKLEDSAVYLCASSPHPQKGHYEQYFGPGTRLTVT.

V is TRBV7-2 and J is TRBJ2-5; possibly TRBD2 for D (6 bases). The V end was cut by 0 bases, the J end by 5 bases, with 10 bases between. The CDR3 runs 14 residues. Germline V lookup: CDR1 SGHTA, CDR2 FQGNSA. The chain's CDR3 is CASSLAASAETQYF. CDR3 nucleotides: TGTGCCAGCAGCTTAGCGGCTAGCGCCGAGACCCAGTACTTC.

The chain combines TRBV18 with TRBJ2-4, with TRBD1 matching over 8 bases. CDR1 KGHSH and CDR2 LQKENI come from the germline V gene. Losses at the gene ends were 3 bases for V and 4 bases for J; bases not matched to a gene: 5. The CDR3 runs to 15 residues. The CDR3 here is CASSPGGDRKNIQYF. CDR3 nucleotides: TGTGCCAGCTCACCTGGAGGGGACAGGAAAAACATTCAGTACTTC.

The chain combines TRBV7-9 with TRBJ1-6, with 10 nucleotides matching TRBD1. Germline CDR1 SEHNR, CDR2 FQNEAQ (reference sequence). The CDR3 spans 17 residues. With 5 bases clipped from V and 6 bases from J, the junction kept 10 bases outside the gene matches. CDR3 DNA sequence: TGTGCCAGCAGCACGACCCTCCGGGACAGGGGTAATTCACCCCTCCACTTT. It translates to CASSTTLRDRGNSPLHF.

The J gene is TRBJ1-1, the V gene TRBV5-1, with 9 bases aligning to TRBD1. V lost 3 bases to trimming and J lost 3 bases; unmatched junction nucleotides: 9. Germline CDR1 is SGHRS and CDR2 is YFSETQ. The CDR3 sequence is 16 residues long. DNA for the CDR3: TGCGCCAGCAGCTCAAACCTCAACAGGGGGCACACTGAAGCTTTCTTT. This codes for CASSSNLNRGHTEAFF.

This clonotype turned up a few times. The rearrangement uses TRBV28 and TRBJ1-5, with D hard to call. The V gene's germline CDR1 is MDHEN and CDR2 SYDVKM. The CDR3 is made up of 15 amino acids. V shed 3 bases and J shed 3 bases, with 12 bases lying between them. CDR3 loop: CASSLKGWSNQPQHF. The CDR3 nucleotides are TGTGCCAGCAGTTTGAAAGGATGGTCCAATCAGCCCCAGCATTTT.

This clonotype has a handful of counts. The genes are TRBV19 and TRBJ1-5; D unresolved. Trimming left V 7 bases short and J 0 bases short, with 10 bases between. The CDR3 has 14 residues. The germline gives CDR1 LNHDA, CDR2 SQIVND (reference sequence). The CDR3 reads CASTPRHSNQPQHF. The CDR3 DNA reads TGTGCCAGTACCCCCCGCCATAGCAATCAGCCCCAGCATTTT.

This clonotype was counted a few times. The chain recombines TRBV4-3 with TRBJ1-2; D is ambiguous. Germline CDR1 is LGHNA and CDR2 is YSLEER. This CDR3 region has 13 residues. Trimming stripped 0 bases from V and 8 bases from J, with 10 bases between. In nucleotides, the CDR3 is TGCGCCAGCAGCCAAGATGACCTATGGGGCTACACCTTC. It encodes CASSQDDLWGYTF.

This clonotype was detected only a few times. The CDR3 loop reads CASSPFWNTEAFF. CDR3 nucleotide sequence: TGTGCCAGCAGCCCGTTTTGGAACACTGAAGCTTTCTTT. The chain links TRBV12-3 or TRBV12-4 to TRBJ1-1; D unresolved. With 6 bases removed from V and 1 base from J, the gap between germline ends came to 9 bases. The CDR3 contains 13 residues.

The chain is built from TRBV4-1 and TRBJ1-2; D is uncertain. CDR1 MGHRA and CDR2 YSYEKL come from the germline V gene. This CDR3 is built from 15 residues. V lost 1 base to trimming and J lost 7 bases, with 16 bases between them. This chain's CDR3 is CASSQAAVLEIGYTF. CDR3 in DNA: TGCGCCAGCAGCCAAGCAGCAGTGCTGGAGATTGGCTACACCTTC.

The rearrangement uses TRBV6-6 and TRBJ1-4, with TRBD1 matching 7 bases. The germline V gene has CDR1 MNHNY and CDR2 SVGAGI (reference sequence). The length of the CDR3 is 15 residues. V gave up 5 bases and J gave up 8 bases; unmatched junction bases: 11. The CDR3 here is CASSEPRDRGEKLFF. CDR3 bases: TGTGCCAGCAGTGAGCCCCGGGACAGAGGCGAAAAACTGTTTTTT.

This sequence joins TRBV12-3 or TRBV12-4 and TRBJ1-5; 8 positions match TRBD1. V lost 5 bases, J lost 15 bases, and 9 bases stayed unmatched. The CDR3 is 12 residues long. CDR3 amino acids: CASSEFGTGWHF. The CDR3 region has the DNA TGTGCCAGCAGTGAGTTCGGGACAGGCTGGCATTTT.

This sequence joins TRBV7-3 and TRBJ2-5; 16 bases map to TRBD2. The CDR3 contains 16 residues. Germline V gene data show CDR1 as SGHTA and CDR2 as FQGTGA. Trimming removed 5 bases from V and 5 bases from J; junction bases left unmatched: 5. CDR3 residues: CASSRGLAGGDETQYF. The CDR3 DNA is TGTGCCAGCAGCCGGGGACTAGCGGGAGGGGACGAGACCCAGTACTTC.

J is TRBJ2-1 and V is TRBV6-5, with 9 bases that match TRBD2. Unmatched junction bases numbered 6, after V lost 1 base and J lost 8 bases. This CDR3 has 15 amino acids. Germline CDR1 reads MNHEY; CDR2 reads SVGAGI. The CDR3 DNA is TGTGCCAGCAGTTACTTATTAGCGGGAGTGGATGAGCAGTTCTTC. It is translated as CASSYLLAGVDEQFF.

This clonotype was seen more than once but under ten times. The chain has TRBV6-1 and TRBJ1-1; 9 bases map to TRBD1. The J segment lost 1 base and the V segment lost 5 bases, leaving 14 bases of the junction unmatched. The CDR3 sequence is 18 residues long. Germline values: CDR1 MNHNS, CDR2 SASEGT. The CDR3 here is CASSPRLASGQGNTEAFF. In DNA form, the CDR3 reads TGTGCCAGCAGTCCCCGCCTAGCCTCGGGACAGGGGAACACTGAAGCTTTCTTT.

This sequence joins TRBV7-9 and TRBJ2-3; D not resolved. The V gene lost 4 bases and the J gene lost 4 bases, with 9 bases spanning the gap. The CDR3 consists of 13 residues. Per the germline V gene, CDR1 is SEHNR and CDR2 is FQNEAQ (reference sequence). The CDR3 DNA sequence: TGTGCCAGCAGCTCCGCTGGGGCAGATACGCAGTATTTT. Translating gives CASSSAGADTQYF.

This clonotype appeared a few times. The chain combines TRBV6-6 with TRBJ2-6; a weak D match, TRBD1 (6 bases). CDR1 and CDR2 (germline): MNHNY, SVGAGI (reference sequence). CDR3 size: 18 residues. Trimming took off 5 bases at V and 0 bases at J, with 17 bases between the two ends. This CDR3 reads CASSDLQGAASGANVLTF. The CDR3 nucleotides are TGTGCCAGCAGTGATCTACAGGGTGCCGCCTCTGGGGCCAACGTCCTGACTTTC.

The rearrangement links TRBV12-3 or TRBV12-4 to TRBJ1-5; 8 bases align to TRBD1. The CDR3 loop spans 15 amino acids. With V trimmed by 6 bases and J by 1 base, 5 bases remained unmatched. The chain's CDR3 is CASRQQGGSNQPQHF. The CDR3 region has the DNA TGTGCCAGCAGACAACAGGGGGGGAGCAATCAGCCCCAGCATTTT.

The rearrangement links TRBV15 to TRBJ2-1, with D unclear. In germline, CDR1 is LNHNV, CDR2 YYDKDF (reference sequence). The CDR3 sequence is 12 residues long. V was trimmed by 2 bases and J by 6 bases, leaving 5 bases between them. The CDR3 sequence: CATSRTINEQFF. The DNA of the CDR3 is TGTGCCACCAGCAGAACCATCAATGAGCAGTTCTTC.

This clonotype was seen once. J is TRBJ1-2 and V is TRBV5-1; D perhaps matches TRBD1 (5 bases). V dropped 0 bases and J dropped 7 bases, with 7 bases sitting between them. The CDR3 has 12 amino acids. CDR1 SGHRS and CDR2 YFSETQ come from the germline V gene. The CDR3 DNA follows: TGCGCCAGCAGCTTGGAGGGACCTGGCTACACCTTC. Protein sequence: CASSLEGPGYTF. Variable domain in full (rest from reference TRBV5-1 and TRBJ1-2): KAGVTQTPRYLIKTRGQQVTLSCSPISGHRSVSWYQQTPGQGLQFLFEYFSETQRNKGNFPGRFSGRQFSNSRSEMNVSTLELGDSALYLCASSLEGPGYTFGSGTRLTVV.

The J gene is TRBJ2-7, the V gene TRBV6-6, with D unresolved. V was trimmed by 5 bases and J by 1 base, leaving 18 bases between them. Per the germline V gene, CDR1 is MNHNY and CDR2 is SVGAGI (reference sequence). The CDR3 is 16 amino acids. In DNA form, the CDR3 reads TGTGCCAGCAGTCCCGCCCCCAAGACGGTATCCTACGAGCAGTACTTC. This encodes CASSPAPKTVSYEQYF.

The rearrangement links TRBV6-1 to TRBJ1-1, with D hard to call. Trimming shortened V by 7 bases and J by 1 base, and 10 bases separated the two germline ends. The germline CDR1 and CDR2 sequences are MNHNS and SASEGT. The CDR3 covers 13 residues. This CDR3 reads CASKSHRNTEAFF. DNA for the CDR3: TGTGCCAGCAAGTCGCACAGGAACACTGAAGCTTTCTTT.

The V gene is TRBV6-2 or TRBV6-3, the J gene TRBJ2-4; 10 nucleotides match TRBD2. CDR1 is MNHEY and CDR2 is SVGEGT in the germline V gene. CDR3 length equals 12 residues. The junction had 4 bases not matched to a gene; V was cut back by 5 bases and J by 12 bases. The CDR3 sequence is CASSRSGRGQYF. Here the CDR3 DNA reads TGTGCCAGCAGTCGGAGCGGGAGGGGTCAGTACTTC.